Reported below is one T cell receptor (beta chain). Its matching antigen is unknown. This CDR3 region has 14 residues. Germline V lookup: CDR1 LGHNA, CDR2 YSLEER. The V end was cut by 4 bases, the J end by 4 bases, with 11 bases between. This sample was included in a study of cytomegalovirus exposure and HLA in healthy donors. Study summary: Clustering assigned 70% to 85% of the 350 to 400 genotyped donors to the Caucasian-associated ancestry cluster.

Overall study findings and caveats: Common viral pathogens seemed to be connected with several of the most significant clusters, according to a later analysis. Most subjects had HLA-A and HLA-B alleles reportedly predicted accurately by TCR beta sequences.

Primers: 60 Vbeta forward and 13 Jbeta reverse. Clones were read by immunoSEQ multiplex PCR, and TCRdb kept only the in-frame ones, dropping some. The table lists approximately 140,000 clones, around 80% of them singletons, with under 2% in the top ten. V and J are TRBV4-3 and TRBJ2-1, with D perhaps matching TRBD2 (6 bases). The TCR was taken from a woman between 40 and 55 years old in good health and CMV-seronegative. Sequencing was performed on PBMCs. The CDR3 DNA reads TGCGCCAGCAGCCGCCGGGACTCATACAATGAGCAGTTCTTC. This encodes CASSRRDSYNEQFF.